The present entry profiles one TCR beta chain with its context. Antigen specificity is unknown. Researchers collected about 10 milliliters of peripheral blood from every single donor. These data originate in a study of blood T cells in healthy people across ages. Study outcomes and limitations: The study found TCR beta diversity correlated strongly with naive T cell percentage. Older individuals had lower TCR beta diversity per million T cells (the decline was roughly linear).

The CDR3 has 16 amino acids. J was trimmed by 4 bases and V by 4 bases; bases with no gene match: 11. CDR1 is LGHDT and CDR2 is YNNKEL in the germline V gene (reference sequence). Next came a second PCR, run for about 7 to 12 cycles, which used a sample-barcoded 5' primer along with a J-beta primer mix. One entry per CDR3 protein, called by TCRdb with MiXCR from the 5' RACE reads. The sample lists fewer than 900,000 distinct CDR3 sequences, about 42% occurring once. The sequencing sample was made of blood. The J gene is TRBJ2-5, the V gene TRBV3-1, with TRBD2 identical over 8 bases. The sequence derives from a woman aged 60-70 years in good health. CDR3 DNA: TGTGCCAGCAGCCCCCGGCGGGGGGCGGCTGTAGAGACCCAGTACTTC. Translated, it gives CASSPRRGAAVETQYF.